The next 20 T cell receptor beta chains were all read from a single sample in a study of graft-versus-host responses after intestinal transplantation. The antigens of these receptors remain unknown. Profiling relied on immunoSEQ multiplex PCR, and the TCRdb table lists in-frame clones only, not all of them. The data show some 110,000 clones, approximately 90% seen once. Sequenced material: unstimulated CD4+ T cells sorted from spleen or lymph node cells, taken before transplant. Every receptor here comes from a human donor who was the organ donor for an intestinal transplant.

The chain employs TRBV28 and TRBJ2-7; 7 bases are shared with TRBD1. The CDR3 covers 14 residues. V shed 7 bases and J 5 bases; nucleotides not matched to a gene: 11. Germline-derived CDR1 and CDR2 are MDHEN and SYDVKM. CDR3 nucleotide sequence: TGTGCCAGCACCCCCCAGGGACAGTTGGACGAGCAGTACTTC. This gives the protein CASTPQGQLDEQYF. Using reference TRBV28 and TRBJ2-7 for the parts outside the CDR3, the full variable domain is DVKVTQSSRYLVKRTGEKVFLECVQDMDHENMFWYRQDPGLGLRLIYFSYDVKMKEKGDIPEGYSVSREKKERFSLILESASTNQTSMYLCASTPQGQLDEQYFGPGTRLTVT.

This sequence joins TRBV10-3 and TRBJ2-5; TRBD1 might be the D (6 bases). Germline V lookup: CDR1 ENHRY, CDR2 SYGVKD. The CDR3 length is 15 residues. Trimming left V 4 bases short and J 5 bases short, with 17 bases between. CDR3 region: CAISAPGQGDETQYF. The CDR3, as DNA: TGTGCCATCAGTGCTCCGGGACAAGGGGACGAGACCCAGTACTTC.

V gene TRBV6-5 combines with J gene TRBJ2-7; 7 positions agree with TRBD1. CDR1 and CDR2 from the germline V gene are MNHEY and SVGAGI. The ends lost 6 bases at V and 3 bases at J; junction bases unmatched: 8. This CDR3 comprises 14 residues. The CDR3 is CASSPRQGSYEQYF. CDR3 DNA: TGTGCCAGCAGCCCAAGACAGGGTAGCTACGAGCAGTACTTC.

This chain uses TRBV7-9 with TRBJ2-2; 8 bases map to TRBD2. The germline gives CDR1 SEHNR, CDR2 FQNEAQ (reference sequence). This CDR3 has 15 amino acids. Trimming at V came to 5 bases and at J to 8 bases, leaving 10 bases not matched to a gene. The CDR3 loop reads CASSGGSGNLGELFF. The CDR3 bases are TGTGCCAGCAGCGGCGGTAGCGGGAATCTTGGGGAGCTGTTTTTT.

The CDR3 region is CASSPTSVSTDTQYF. The CDR3 coding sequence is TGTGCCAGCAGCCCCACTAGCGTTAGCACAGATACGCAGTATTTT. V usage is TRBV7-2 and J usage is TRBJ2-3; TRBD2 matches at 7 bases. Germline V gene sequence: CDR1 SGHTA, CDR2 FQGNSA. The CDR3 spans 15 residues. The ends lost 5 bases at V and 0 bases at J; junction bases unmatched: 5.

The rearrangement links TRBV7-2 to TRBJ1-2; 8 nucleotides align to TRBD1. V lost 3 bases and J lost 8; bases outside the gene matches: 2. The CDR3 runs to 12 residues. Germline V gives CDR1 SGHTA, CDR2 FQGNSA. CDR3 amino acids: CASSLTGVGYTF. CDR3 nucleotides: TGTGCCAGCAGCTTGACAGGGGTGGGCTACACCTTC. The variable domain in full, completed from reference TRBV7-2 and TRBJ1-2, reads GAGVSQSPSNKVTEKGKDVELRCDPISGHTALYWYRQSLGQGLEFLIYFQGNSAPDKSGLPSDRFSAERTGGSVSTLTIQRTQQEDSAVYLCASSLTGVGYTFGSGTRLTVV.

The V call is TRBV6-5, the J call TRBJ1-5; 8 nucleotides line up with TRBD1. The CDR3 loop spans 14 amino acids. CDR1 MNHEY and CDR2 SVGAGI come from the germline V gene. Germline trimming cut 5 bases from V and 6 bases from J; bases unmatched to any gene: 6. The CDR3 loop reads CASSGQGTFQPQHF. The CDR3 nucleotides read TGTGCCAGCAGTGGACAGGGCACCTTTCAGCCCCAGCATTTT.

The V call is TRBV11-3, the J call TRBJ2-7; D may be TRBD2 (5 bases). V was cut by 2 bases and J by 3 bases, with 8 bases left in between. Germline V lookup: CDR1 SGHNT, CDR2 YENEEA. CDR3 length equals 13 residues. This chain's CDR3 is CASSLKGLYEQYF. The DNA for the CDR3 is TGTGCCAGCAGCTTAAAAGGACTCTACGAGCAGTACTTC.

V usage is TRBV6-1 and J usage is TRBJ2-1; TRBD2 might be the D (5 bases). Germline assignment: CDR1 MNHNS and CDR2 SASEGT. This CDR3 comprises 11 residues. V was clipped by 0 bases and J by 15 bases, with 9 bases between them. As DNA, the CDR3 is TGTGCCAGCAGTGAAGCGGAGGTTGGGTTCTTC. Its protein product is CASSEAEVGFF.

The J gene is TRBJ2-5, the V gene TRBV10-1; D is unclear. Trimming took off 2 bases at V and 1 base at J, with 5 bases between the two ends. Germline CDR1 and CDR2: WNHNN and SYGVQD (reference sequence). The CDR3 is 13 residues long. The CDR3 sequence is CASSERPQETQYF. DNA of the CDR3: TGCGCCAGCAGTGAGAGGCCCCAAGAGACCCAGTACTTC.

The chain recombines TRBV29-1 with TRBJ1-2, with 9 bases lining up with TRBD1. J gave up 7 bases and V 6 bases, and 9 bases lay outside the gene matches. Germline V gene data show CDR1 as SQVTM and CDR2 as ANQGSEA. The length of the CDR3 is 13 residues. The DNA for the CDR3 is TGCAGCGTGAGAGAAACAGGGGGCGGTGGCTACACCTTC. Its translation is CSVRETGGGGYTF.

The CDR3 nucleotides read TGTGCCAGCAGCTTAGTTCCGACTAGCGGGAGCTCCTACGAGCAGTACTTC. Amino acid sequence: CASSLVPTSGSSYEQYF. The V and J genes are TRBV7-2 and TRBJ2-5; 12 nucleotides align to TRBD2. Judging by the DNA end, TRBJ2-7 fits better; the J call may be wrong. Looked up from germline, CDR1 is SGHTA and CDR2 is FQGNSA. The CDR3 runs to 17 residues.

The chain has TRBV5-1 and TRBJ2-1; the match to TRBD2 covers 12 bases. The trim removed 3 bases at V and 7 bases at J, leaving 5 bases unmatched. CDR1 and CDR2 from the germline V gene are SGHRS and YFSETQ. The CDR3 spans 15 residues. Here the CDR3 reads CASSSLAGGMNEQFF. The CDR3 bases are TGCGCCAGCAGCTCTCTAGCGGGAGGGATGAATGAGCAGTTCTTC.

V usage is TRBV5-6 and J usage is TRBJ2-5; D is undetermined. Trimming removed 3 bases from V and 7 bases from J, with 7 bases in between. CDR3 length: 11 residues. From germline, CDR1 is SGHDT and CDR2 YYEEEE. DNA of the CDR3: TGTGCCAGCAGCTGGGTGGGGACCCAGTACTTC. It encodes CASSWVGTQYF.

This chain uses TRBV29-1 with TRBJ2-5, with 10 bases lining up with TRBD1. The germline gives CDR1 SQVTM, CDR2 ANQGSEA. The junction had 2 bases not matched to a gene; V was cut back by 6 bases and J by 4 bases. The CDR3 is 12 amino acids. CDR3 residues: CSVRTGGETQYF. CDR3 in DNA: TGCAGCGTCCGGACAGGGGGAGAGACCCAGTACTTC. The variable domain in full, with the rest retrieved from reference TRBV29-1 and TRBJ2-5, is SAVISQKPSRDICQRGTSLTIQCQVDSQVTMMFWYRQQPGQSLTLIATANQGSEATYESGFVIDKFPISRPNLTFSTLTVSNMSPEDSSIYLCSVRTGGETQYFGPGTRLLVL.

This chain connects TRBV7-2 to TRBJ2-5, with D unclear. V was clipped by 5 bases and J by 4 bases, with 5 bases between them. Looked up from germline, CDR1 is SGHTA and CDR2 is FQGNSA. CDR3 length: 11 residues. CDR3 residues: CASSQIETQYF. CDR3 bases: TGTGCCAGCAGCCAGATAGAGACCCAGTACTTC.

This rearrangement joins TRBV6-1 to TRBJ2-5; no firm D call. V lost 6 bases and J lost 2, with 4 bases in between. The germline V gene encodes CDR1 MNHNS and CDR2 SASEGT. CDR3 size: 11 residues. Written as DNA, the CDR3 is TGTGCCAGCAGGACACAAGAGACCCAGTACTTC. It translates to CASRTQETQYF.

This chain joins TRBV9 and TRBJ2-5; D is possibly TRBD1 or TRBD2 (5 bases each). Germline lookup yields CDR1 SGDLS and CDR2 YYNGEE. This CDR3 has 18 residues. V was pared by 3 bases and J by 4 bases, with 25 bases between. CDR3 coding DNA: TGTGCCAGCAGCGCCGGGACGAGTAGTTGGCGAGACGGAGAGACCCAGTACTTC. Its translation is CASSAGTSSWRDGETQYF.

The genes are TRBV10-3 and TRBJ2-7, with 9 bases fitting TRBD2. J lost 5 bases, V lost 10 bases, and 6 bases had no gene match. CDR3 length: 12 residues. Germline V gene sequence: CDR1 ENHRY, CDR2 SYGVKD. The DNA for the CDR3 is TGTGCCACCAGGGAGCGGGAGGACGAGCAGTACTTC. Translated: CATREREDEQYF.

V gene TRBV27 combines with J gene TRBJ2-1; maybe TRBD1 (6 bases). CDR3 length equals 15 residues. In germline, CDR1 is MNHEY, CDR2 SMNVEV (reference sequence). V dropped 5 bases and J dropped 12 bases, with 23 bases sitting between them. The CDR3 sequence: CASSVGDRPAKRQFF. The CDR3 DNA reads as TGTGCCAGCAGTGTCGGAGACAGGCCCGCTAAGCGGCAGTTCTTC.